The 25 T cell receptor beta chains listed next were all sequenced from one sample in a study of T cells in Graves' hyperthyroidism and ophthalmopathy. Amplification of TCR beta CDR3 regions used RNA as the template. Researchers ran a first-round RT-PCR on the TCR CDR3 using the HTBI primer set. In TCRdb, the multiplex PCR reads were re-called with MiXCR into one record per CDR3 protein. The table includes hundreds of thousands of distinct CDR3 sequences, 45% detected once. The source material was peripheral blood or thyroid tissue (not recorded which). These receptors all stem from an adult man with Graves' disease, either hyperthyroidism or ophthalmopathy (not recorded which).

This chain joins TRBV7-2 and TRBJ2-2; either TRBD1 or TRBD2 may fit D (5 bases each). Trimming removed 11 bases at V and 0 bases at J, with 19 bases between. CDR1 and CDR2 from the germline V gene are SGHTA and FQGNSA. The CDR3 sequence is 16 residues long. The CDR3 region has the DNA TGTGCCGGCACCCCACTAGGACACTCGAACACCGGGGAGCTGTTTTTT. Its protein product is CAGTPLGHSNTGELFF.

This clonotype has only a few counts. The gene calls are TRBV12-3 or TRBV12-4 and TRBJ1-2; D is unclear. Trimming left V 5 bases short and J 4 bases short, with 11 bases between. This CDR3 is built from 13 residues. CDR3 DNA sequence: TGTGCCAGCAGTGAACAGACTCTCTATGGCTACACCTTC. It yields the protein CASSEQTLYGYTF.

The CDR3 here is CASSQDQGDYGYTF. Written as DNA, the CDR3 is TGTGCCAGCAGCCAGGACCAGGGCGACTATGGCTACACCTTC. The J gene is TRBJ1-2, the V gene TRBV5-5; D possibly corresponds to TRBD1 (5 bases). This CDR3 has 14 residues. The germline V gene encodes CDR1 SGHKS and CDR2 YYEKEE (reference sequence). The V and J ends lost 4 bases and 3 bases respectively, with 13 bases between them. The full variable domain, with the rest looked up from reference TRBV5-5 and TRBJ1-2, is DAGVTQSPTHLIKTRGQQVTLRCSPISGHKSVSWYQQVLGQGPQFIFQYYEKEERGRGNFPDRFSARQFPNYSSELNVNALLLGDSALYLCASSQDQGDYGYTFGSGTRLTVV.

This clonotype was picked up many times. The CDR3 coding sequence is TGTGCCAGCAGTGTATCAGGGGGGGACAATCAGCCCCAGCATTTT. This encodes CASSVSGGDNQPQHF. The chain couples TRBV2 to TRBJ1-5; TRBD1 matches at 7 bases. The CDR3 length is 15 residues. In germline, CDR1 is SNHLY, CDR2 FYNNEI. The V segment lost 4 bases and the J segment 3 bases; nucleotides outside the gene matches: 6.

This clonotype was seen ten or more times. V usage is TRBV7-2 and J usage is TRBJ2-7, with TRBD2 identical over 8 bases. This CDR3 contains 15 residues. Germline values: CDR1 SGHTA, CDR2 FQGNSA. V shed 2 bases and J 3 bases; nucleotides not matched to a gene: 6. CDR3 sequence reads: CASSLRAGGLYEQYF. For the CDR3, the DNA is TGTGCCAGCAGCTTAAGGGCGGGAGGCCTCTACGAGCAGTACTTC.

This clonotype appeared a few times. The chain links TRBV12-3 or TRBV12-4 to TRBJ1-5; D uncertain. CDR3 length equals 12 residues. V lost 4 bases, J lost 5 bases, and 6 bases lay in between. CDR3 loop: CASSSLYQPQHF. The DNA for the CDR3 is TGTGCCAGCAGTTCCCTGTATCAGCCCCAGCATTTT.

This sequence joins TRBV10-1 and TRBJ2-2; 7 nucleotides line up with TRBD2. Germline V gene data show CDR1 as WNHNN and CDR2 as SYGVQD (reference sequence). V shed 0 bases and J 2 bases; nucleotides not matched to a gene: 3. This CDR3 has 16 residues. The CDR3 reads CASSESTGGNTGELFF. In DNA form, the CDR3 reads TGCGCCAGCAGTGAGTCGACGGGAGGTAACACCGGGGAGCTGTTTTTT.

As to this clonotype: Its ends do not fully match the called genes, so a read error is possible. The genes are TRBV5-1 and TRBJ1-2; D not certain. The CDR3 has 14 residues. Looked up from germline, CDR1 is SGHRS and CDR2 is YFSETQ. Here the CDR3 reads CANSLSRELGGYTF. The CDR3 nucleotides are TGCGCCAACAGCTTGTCCCGGGAACTCGGCGGCTACACCTTC. Full variable domain (outside the CDR3, taken from reference TRBV5-1 and TRBJ1-2): KAGVTQTPRYLIKTRGQQVTLSCSPISGHRSVSWYQQTPGQGLQFLFEYFSETQRNKGNFPGRFSGRQFSNSRSEMNVSTLELGDSALYLCANSLSRELGGYTFGSGTRLTVV.

The table lists this clonotype with a count of one. This chain connects TRBV15 to TRBJ1-5; TRBD1 might be the D (5 bases). Germline CDR1 LNHNV, CDR2 YYDKDF (reference sequence). This CDR3 is built from 12 residues. Deletions cut 8 bases from V and 5 bases from J, with 10 bases between. The CDR3 coding sequence is TGTGCCACCTCCGGGACGGATCAGCCCCAGCATTTT. Protein sequence: CATSGTDQPQHF.

The chain is built from TRBV24-1 and TRBJ2-5, with TRBD1 matching over 8 bases. CDR1 and CDR2 from the germline V gene are KGHDR and SFDVKD. With 1 base clipped from V and 5 bases from J, the junction kept 8 bases outside the gene matches. CDR3 length equals 16 residues. CDR3 bases: TGTGCCACCAGTGATTTCTTAACAGGGGGAAAGGAGACCCAGTACTTC. Translation gives CATSDFLTGGKETQYF.

The V gene is TRBV29-1, the J gene TRBJ1-6; TRBD1 aligns across 9 bases. Germline assignment: CDR1 SQVTM and CDR2 ANQGSEA. The junction had 8 bases not matched to a gene; V was cut back by 7 bases and J by 7 bases. The CDR3 length is 14 residues. The CDR3 DNA sequence: TGCAGCGCAGTGACAGGGGGAACAAATTCACCCCTCCACTTT. It translates to CSAVTGGTNSPLHF.

The genes are TRBV20-1 and TRBJ1-2, with 11 bases identical to TRBD1. V gave up 3 bases and J gave up 6 bases; unmatched junction bases: 3. Germline V gives CDR1 DFQATT, CDR2 SNEGSKA (reference sequence). The CDR3 has 13 residues. The CDR3 is CSASRTGGDGYTF. CDR3 in DNA: TGCAGTGCTAGTCGGACAGGGGGCGATGGCTACACCTTC.

The J gene is TRBJ1-4, the V gene TRBV2, with no clear D. Per the germline V gene, CDR1 is SNHLY and CDR2 is FYNNEI. V dropped 6 bases and J dropped 4 bases, with 12 bases sitting between them. The CDR3 has 14 amino acids. CDR3 DNA: TGTGCCAGCAGCCTTCTCGGGGATAATGAAAAACTGTTTTTT. Amino acid sequence: CASSLLGDNEKLFF.

Of note for this clonotype: A read error may explain this, as a much larger clone is one base away. The rearrangement joins TRBV2 to TRBJ2-5; D is possibly TRBD1 (8 bases). The CDR3 has 15 amino acids. Germline V gives CDR1 SNHLY, CDR2 FYNNEI. V was pared by 10 bases and J by 7 bases, with 25 bases between. CDR3 amino acids: CATGRTGQTSVTQYF. Written as DNA, the CDR3 is TGTGCCACCGGGAGGACAGGGCAGACTTCGGTGACCCAGTACTTC.

Only a few counts were recorded for this clonotype. The rearrangement uses TRBV7-9 and TRBJ1-1; the D is unclear. The CDR3 is 15 residues long. V shed 4 bases and J shed 6 bases, with 18 bases lying between them. Germline V lookup: CDR1 SEHNR, CDR2 FQNEAQ (reference sequence). CDR3 in DNA: TGTGCCAGCAGCTCCGTCCCCCCTGAGTACCCTGAAGCTTTCTTT. This gives the protein CASSSVPPEYPEAFF.

This chain connects TRBV6-5 to TRBJ1-2; TRBD1 matches at 8 bases. V shed 5 bases and J 4 bases; nucleotides not matched to a gene: 6. CDR3 length equals 14 residues. Per germline, CDR1 MNHEY and CDR2 SVGAGI. The CDR3 is CASSPTDRAYGYTF. As DNA, the CDR3 is TGTGCCAGCAGTCCTACGGACAGGGCCTATGGCTACACCTTC.

The chain is built from TRBV7-8 and TRBJ1-2; D perhaps matches TRBD1 (6 bases). CDR1 is SGHVS and CDR2 is FQNEAQ in the germline V gene. This CDR3 is 14 amino acids long. V dropped 5 bases and J dropped 3 bases, with 13 bases sitting between them. The CDR3 coding sequence is TGTGCCAGCAGCACCCGGGACACATACTATGGCTACACCTTC. Translated, it gives CASSTRDTYYGYTF.

The rearrangement uses TRBV29-1 and TRBJ1-4, with 10 bases lining up with TRBD1. The germline gives CDR1 SQVTM, CDR2 ANQGSEA. V shed 5 bases, J shed 4 bases, and the junction held 7 bases outside the gene matches. This CDR3 is 15 amino acids long. CDR3 loop: CSVMPGQGSNEKLFF. CDR3 DNA: TGCAGCGTTATGCCGGGACAGGGGAGTAATGAAAAACTGTTTTTT.

This chain connects TRBV7-9 to TRBJ1-2; D may be TRBD1 (5 bases). Germline V CDR1 and CDR2: SEHNR, FQNEAQ (reference sequence). CDR3 length equals 14 residues. V lost 4 bases to trimming and J lost 1 base, with 10 bases between them. The CDR3 nucleotides are TGTGCCAGCAGCTCCCAGGGAGTTAACTATGGCTACACCTTC. Translating it yields CASSSQGVNYGYTF.

The chain has TRBV6-4 and TRBJ2-2; D ambiguous. The CDR3 has 12 amino acids. The germline CDR1 and CDR2 sequences are MRHNA and SNTAGT. Trimming cost V 3 bases and J 8 bases, with 7 bases left between them. Here the CDR3 DNA reads TGTGCCAGCAGTGAGCTCGCAGGGGAGCTGTTTTTT. This translates into CASSELAGELFF.

The V and J genes are TRBV7-9 and TRBJ2-6; D is perhaps TRBD1 (5 bases). V dropped 5 bases and J dropped 2 bases, with 10 bases sitting between them. Germline values: CDR1 SEHNR, CDR2 FQNEAQ (reference sequence). The length of the CDR3 is 15 residues. Written as DNA, the CDR3 is TGTGCCAGCAGCATACAGGTTCCTGGGGCCAACGTCCTGACTTTC. This sequence encodes CASSIQVPGANVLTF.

V and J are TRBV29-1 and TRBJ2-7; a possible D gene is TRBD2 (6 bases). V lost 3 bases, J lost 4 bases, and 16 bases lay in between. Germline values: CDR1 SQVTM, CDR2 ANQGSEA. This CDR3 comprises 14 residues. The DNA for the CDR3 is TGCAGCGTTGAGGATGACGCGGGGCCTTACGAGCAGTACTTC. It encodes CSVEDDAGPYEQYF.

The J gene is TRBJ2-5, the V gene TRBV20-1, with 12 positions matching TRBD1. Per germline, CDR1 DFQATT and CDR2 SNEGSKA (reference sequence). The trim removed 5 bases at V and 0 bases at J, leaving 16 bases unmatched. The CDR3 contains 19 residues. This CDR3 is CSAGGPGQGAGGYQETQYF. Here the CDR3 DNA reads TGCAGTGCTGGGGGCCCGGGACAGGGGGCGGGGGGCTACCAAGAGACCCAGTACTTC.

This clonotype was counted only a few times. The chain uses TRBV12-3 or TRBV12-4 and TRBJ2-7; 10 bases are shared with TRBD2. The CDR3 covers 13 residues. V trimming: 6 bases; J trimming: 4 bases; junction bases outside the gene matches: 3. The CDR3: CASRRSGRYEQYF. For the CDR3, the DNA is TGTGCCAGCAGGCGTAGCGGGAGGTACGAGCAGTACTTC.

This clonotype was detected a few times. This chain uses TRBV7-8 with TRBJ2-2, with 7 bases identical to TRBD1. This CDR3 spans 13 amino acids. Germline V CDR1 and CDR2: SGHVS, FQNEAQ. V lost 5 bases and J lost 6; bases outside the gene matches: 3. The chain's CDR3 is CASSLTGPGELFF. The CDR3 nucleotides read TGTGCCAGCAGCCTGACAGGGCCCGGGGAGCTGTTTTTT.